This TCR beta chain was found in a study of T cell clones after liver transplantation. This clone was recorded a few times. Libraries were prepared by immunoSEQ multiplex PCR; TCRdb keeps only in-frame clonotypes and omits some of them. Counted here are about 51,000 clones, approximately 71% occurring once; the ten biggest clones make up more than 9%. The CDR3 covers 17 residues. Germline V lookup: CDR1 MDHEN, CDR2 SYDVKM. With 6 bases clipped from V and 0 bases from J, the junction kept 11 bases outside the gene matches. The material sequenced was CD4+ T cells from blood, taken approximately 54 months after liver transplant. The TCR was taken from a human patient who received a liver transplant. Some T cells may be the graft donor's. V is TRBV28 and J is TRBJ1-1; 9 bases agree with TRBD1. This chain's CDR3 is CASRFDRGGNMNTEAFF. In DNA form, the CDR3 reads TGTGCCAGCAGGTTCGACAGGGGGGGTAACATGAACACTGAAGCTTTCTTT.